This TCR beta chain was captured in a study of blood T cell repertoires in COVID-19. About the study: T cells, B-cell-depleted T cells, or PBMCs provided the cDNA or gDNA that served as material.

Germline assignment: CDR1 SGHDT and CDR2 YYEEEE. Trimming removed 0 bases from V and 4 bases from J, with 8 bases in between. The CDR3 has 14 amino acids. Only in-frame clones appear in the TCRdb table, and some are missing; sequencing was by immunoSEQ multiplex PCR. The table lists 130,000 to 150,000 clones, around 87% of them singletons. The cohort comprised adults aged 18 to 89 years residing in under 25 US areas. Cohort placement rested on clinical history that participants reported themselves. Exposed enrollees had met someone with a PCR-confirmed or clinician-diagnosed COVID-19 case at some point within the 2 weeks before study entry.

The sequenced sample consisted of PBMCs or T cells enriched from blood (not recorded which). This sequence joins TRBV5-6 and TRBJ2-1, with D perhaps matching TRBD2 (6 bases). The clonotype originates from a woman between 40 and 50 years old who had been exposed to COVID-19. The CDR3 DNA reads TGTGCCAGCAGCTTGGGGGACTCTTACAATGAGCAGTTCTTC. This translates into CASSLGDSYNEQFF.